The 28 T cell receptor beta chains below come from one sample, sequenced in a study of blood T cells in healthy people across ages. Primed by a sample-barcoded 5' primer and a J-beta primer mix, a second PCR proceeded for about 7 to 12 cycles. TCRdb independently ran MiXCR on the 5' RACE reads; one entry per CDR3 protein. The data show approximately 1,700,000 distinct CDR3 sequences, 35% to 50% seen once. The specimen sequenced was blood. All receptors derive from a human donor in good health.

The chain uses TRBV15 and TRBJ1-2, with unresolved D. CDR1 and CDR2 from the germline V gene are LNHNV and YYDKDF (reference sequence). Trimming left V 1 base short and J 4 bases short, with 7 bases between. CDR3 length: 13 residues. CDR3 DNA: TGTGCCACCAGCAGAGGGGGAGGCTATGGCTACACCTTC. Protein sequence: CATSRGGGYGYTF.

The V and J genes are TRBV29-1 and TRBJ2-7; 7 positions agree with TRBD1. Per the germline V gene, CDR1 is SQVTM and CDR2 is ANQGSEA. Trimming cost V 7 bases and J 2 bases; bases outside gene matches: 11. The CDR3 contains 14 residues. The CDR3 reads CSGRFRDRPYEQYF. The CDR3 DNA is TGCAGCGGGAGGTTCCGGGACAGACCCTACGAGCAGTACTTC.

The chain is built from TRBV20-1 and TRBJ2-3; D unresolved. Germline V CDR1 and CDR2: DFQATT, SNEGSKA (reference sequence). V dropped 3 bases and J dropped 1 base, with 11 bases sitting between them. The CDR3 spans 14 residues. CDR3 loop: CSASTSIGTDTQYF. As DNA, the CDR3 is TGCAGTGCTAGCACCAGTATAGGCACAGATACGCAGTATTTT.

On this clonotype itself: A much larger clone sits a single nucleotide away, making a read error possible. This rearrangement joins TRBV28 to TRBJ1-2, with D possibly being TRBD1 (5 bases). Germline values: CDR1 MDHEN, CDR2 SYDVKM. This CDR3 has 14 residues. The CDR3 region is CASSRQGSVYGHTF. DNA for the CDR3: TGTGCCAGCAGTCGTCAGGGTTCCGTATATGGCCACACCTTC.

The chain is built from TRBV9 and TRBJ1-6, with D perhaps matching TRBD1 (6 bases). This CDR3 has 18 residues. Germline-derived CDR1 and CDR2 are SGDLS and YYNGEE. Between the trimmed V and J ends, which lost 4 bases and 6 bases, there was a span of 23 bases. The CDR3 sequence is CASSPGMGQGMGNSPLHF. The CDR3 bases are TGTGCCAGCAGCCCGGGGATGGGGCAGGGGATGGGTAATTCACCCCTCCACTTT.

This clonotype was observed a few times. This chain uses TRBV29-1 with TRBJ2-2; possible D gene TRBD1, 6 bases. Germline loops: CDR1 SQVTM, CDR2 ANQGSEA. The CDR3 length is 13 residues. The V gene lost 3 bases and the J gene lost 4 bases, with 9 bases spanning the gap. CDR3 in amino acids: CSVEDSVTGELFF. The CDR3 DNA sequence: TGCAGCGTTGAGGACAGCGTCACCGGGGAGCTGTTTTTT.

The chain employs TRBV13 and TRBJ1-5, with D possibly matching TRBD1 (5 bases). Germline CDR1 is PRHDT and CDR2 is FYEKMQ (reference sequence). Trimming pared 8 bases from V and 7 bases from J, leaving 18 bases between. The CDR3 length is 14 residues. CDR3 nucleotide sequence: TGTGCCAGCTCCTTGGGGGGGGAGTTACAGCCCCAGCATTTT. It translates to CASSLGGELQPQHF.

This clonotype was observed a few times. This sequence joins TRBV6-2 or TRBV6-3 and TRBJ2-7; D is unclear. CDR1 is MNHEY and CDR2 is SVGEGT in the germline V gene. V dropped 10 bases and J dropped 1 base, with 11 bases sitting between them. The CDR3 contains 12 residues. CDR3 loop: CATKDYSYEQYF. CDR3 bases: TGTGCCACTAAGGATTATTCCTACGAGCAGTACTTC.

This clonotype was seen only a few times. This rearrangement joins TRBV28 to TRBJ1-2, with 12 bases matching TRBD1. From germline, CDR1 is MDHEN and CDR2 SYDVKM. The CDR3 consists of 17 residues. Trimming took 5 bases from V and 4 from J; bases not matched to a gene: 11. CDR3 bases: TGTGCCAGCAGTATCCGGGACAGGGGGCGATATAGCTATGGCTACACCTTC. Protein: CASSIRDRGRYSYGYTF.

CDR3: CASATQAGGYGYTF. DNA of the CDR3: TGTGCCAGTGCCACACAGGCAGGGGGCTATGGCTACACCTTC. The V call is TRBV6-6, the J call TRBJ1-2; 7 bases map to TRBD1. Germline values: CDR1 MNHNY, CDR2 SVGAGI (reference sequence). The CDR3 runs 14 residues. Trimming at V came to 9 bases and at J to 4 bases, leaving 11 bases not matched to a gene.

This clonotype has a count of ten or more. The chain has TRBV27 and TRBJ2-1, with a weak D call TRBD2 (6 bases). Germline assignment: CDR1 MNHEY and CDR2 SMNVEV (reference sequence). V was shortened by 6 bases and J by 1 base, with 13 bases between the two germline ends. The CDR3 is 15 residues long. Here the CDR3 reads CASRQLAVSYNEQFF. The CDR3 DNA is TGTGCCAGCAGACAGTTAGCGGTATCCTACAATGAGCAGTTCTTC.

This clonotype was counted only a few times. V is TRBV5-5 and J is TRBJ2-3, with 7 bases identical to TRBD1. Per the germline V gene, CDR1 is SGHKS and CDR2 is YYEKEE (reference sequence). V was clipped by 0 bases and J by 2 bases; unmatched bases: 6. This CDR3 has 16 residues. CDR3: CASSLGQGVTTDTQYF. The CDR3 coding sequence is TGTGCCAGCAGCTTGGGACAGGGAGTAACCACAGATACGCAGTATTTT.

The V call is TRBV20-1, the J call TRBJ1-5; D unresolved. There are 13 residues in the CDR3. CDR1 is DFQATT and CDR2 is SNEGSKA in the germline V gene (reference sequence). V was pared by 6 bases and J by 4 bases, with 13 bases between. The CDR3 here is CSARFGRNQPQHF. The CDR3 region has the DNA TGCAGTGCCCGGTTCGGGAGAAATCAGCCCCAGCATTTT.

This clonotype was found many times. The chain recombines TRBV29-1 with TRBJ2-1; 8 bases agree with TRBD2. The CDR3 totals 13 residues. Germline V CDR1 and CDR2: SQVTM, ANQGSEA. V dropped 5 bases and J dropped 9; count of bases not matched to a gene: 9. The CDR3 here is CSVRLGRGGEQFF. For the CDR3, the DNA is TGCAGCGTTCGACTAGGACGGGGGGGTGAGCAGTTCTTC.

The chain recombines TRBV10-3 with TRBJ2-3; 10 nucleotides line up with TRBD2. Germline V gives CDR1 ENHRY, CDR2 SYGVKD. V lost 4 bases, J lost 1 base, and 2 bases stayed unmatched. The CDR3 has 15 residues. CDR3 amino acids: CAISVTSGGTDTQYF. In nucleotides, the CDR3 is TGTGCCATCAGTGTTACTAGCGGGGGCACAGATACGCAGTATTTT.

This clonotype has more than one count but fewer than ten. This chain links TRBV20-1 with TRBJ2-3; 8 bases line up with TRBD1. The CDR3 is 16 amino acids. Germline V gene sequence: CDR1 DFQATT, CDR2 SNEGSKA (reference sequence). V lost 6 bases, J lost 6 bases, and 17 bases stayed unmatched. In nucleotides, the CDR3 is TGCAGTGCAAAGGACAGGGTGGCGTTGGGTGTTGATACGCAGTATTTT. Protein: CSAKDRVALGVDTQYF.

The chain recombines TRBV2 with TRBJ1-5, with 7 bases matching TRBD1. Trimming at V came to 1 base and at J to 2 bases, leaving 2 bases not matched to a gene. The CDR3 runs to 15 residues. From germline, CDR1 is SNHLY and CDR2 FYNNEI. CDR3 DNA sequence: TGTGCCAGCAGTGAAGAAGGGGGCCGCAATCAGCCCCAGCATTTT. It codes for CASSEEGGRNQPQHF. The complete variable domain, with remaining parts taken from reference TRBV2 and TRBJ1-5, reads EPEVTQTPSHQVTQMGQEVILRCVPISNHLYFYWYRQILGQKVEFLVSFYNNEISEKSEIFDDQFSVERPDGSNFTLKIRSTKLEDSAMYFCASSEEGGRNQPQHFGDGTRLSIL.

The CDR3 DNA reads TGCAGCGTTGATGGGAGTGCAGGGTGGAAAGGCCACACCTTC. Translated, it gives CSVDGSAGWKGHTF. The J gene is TRBJ1-2, the V gene TRBV29-1; the D gene is possibly TRBD1 (5 bases). The length of the CDR3 is 14 residues. Germline CDR1 SQVTM, CDR2 ANQGSEA. V shed 3 bases and J shed 12 bases, with 23 bases lying between them.

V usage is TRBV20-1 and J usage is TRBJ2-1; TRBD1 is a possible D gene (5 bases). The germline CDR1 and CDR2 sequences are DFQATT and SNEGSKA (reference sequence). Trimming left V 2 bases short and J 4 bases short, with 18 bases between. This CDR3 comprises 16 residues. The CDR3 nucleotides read TGCAGTGCTAGAAGCTTGGGGCTCTACGGATACAATGAGCAGTTCTTC. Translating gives CSARSLGLYGYNEQFF.

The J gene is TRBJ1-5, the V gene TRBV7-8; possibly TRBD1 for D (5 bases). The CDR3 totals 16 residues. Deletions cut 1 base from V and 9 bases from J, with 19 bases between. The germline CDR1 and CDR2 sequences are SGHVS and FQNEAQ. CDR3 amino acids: CASSLDRSLAIRPQHF. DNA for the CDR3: TGTGCCAGCAGCTTAGACAGGTCTTTAGCAATCAGGCCCCAGCATTTT.

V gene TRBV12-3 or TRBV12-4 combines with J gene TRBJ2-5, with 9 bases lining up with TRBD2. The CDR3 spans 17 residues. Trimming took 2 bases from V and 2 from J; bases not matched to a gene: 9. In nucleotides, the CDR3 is TGTGCCAGCAGTTTACTGCGGGGGGGCGTAAGGCAAGAGACCCAGTACTTC. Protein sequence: CASSLLRGGVRQETQYF.

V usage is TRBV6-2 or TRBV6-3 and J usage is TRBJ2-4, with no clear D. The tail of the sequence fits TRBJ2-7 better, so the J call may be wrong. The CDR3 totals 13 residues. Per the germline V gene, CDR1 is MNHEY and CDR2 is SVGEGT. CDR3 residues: CASSYVHGYEQYF. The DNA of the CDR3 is TGTGCCAGCAGTTACGTACACGGCTACGAGCAGTACTTC.

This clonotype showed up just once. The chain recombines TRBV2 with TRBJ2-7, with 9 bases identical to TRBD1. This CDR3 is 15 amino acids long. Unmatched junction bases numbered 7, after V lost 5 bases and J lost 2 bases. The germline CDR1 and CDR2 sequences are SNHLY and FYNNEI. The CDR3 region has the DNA TGTGCCAGCAGTAAAGTCCGGGACAGGGCCTACGAGCAGTACTTC. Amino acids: CASSKVRDRAYEQYF.

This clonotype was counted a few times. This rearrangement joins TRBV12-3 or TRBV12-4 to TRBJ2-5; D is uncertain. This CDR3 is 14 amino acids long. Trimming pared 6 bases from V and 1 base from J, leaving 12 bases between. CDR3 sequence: CASRGTETQETQYF. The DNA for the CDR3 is TGTGCCAGCAGGGGAACTGAAACCCAAGAGACCCAGTACTTC.

The CDR3: CSASGTGWEQYF. The CDR3 coding sequence is TGCAGTGCTAGTGGTACGGGGTGGGAGCAGTACTTC. The genes are TRBV20-1 and TRBJ2-4; D might be TRBD2 (5 bases). From germline, CDR1 is DFQATT and CDR2 SNEGSKA (reference sequence). The CDR3 totals 12 residues. V lost 3 bases to trimming and J lost 13 bases, with 16 bases between them.

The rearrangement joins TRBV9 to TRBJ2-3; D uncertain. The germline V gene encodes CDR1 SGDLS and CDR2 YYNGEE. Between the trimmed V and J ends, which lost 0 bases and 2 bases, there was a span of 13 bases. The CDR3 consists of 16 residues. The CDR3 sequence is CASSVGSVRNTDTQYF. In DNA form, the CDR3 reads TGTGCCAGCAGCGTAGGTTCCGTGAGGAACACAGATACGCAGTATTTT.

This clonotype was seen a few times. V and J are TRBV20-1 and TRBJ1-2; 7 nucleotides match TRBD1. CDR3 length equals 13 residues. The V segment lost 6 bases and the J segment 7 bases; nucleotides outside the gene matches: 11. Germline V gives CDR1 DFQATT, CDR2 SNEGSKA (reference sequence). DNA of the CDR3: TGCAGTGCATCTGCAGGGACAGTCGGTGGCTACACCTTC. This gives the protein CSASAGTVGGYTF.

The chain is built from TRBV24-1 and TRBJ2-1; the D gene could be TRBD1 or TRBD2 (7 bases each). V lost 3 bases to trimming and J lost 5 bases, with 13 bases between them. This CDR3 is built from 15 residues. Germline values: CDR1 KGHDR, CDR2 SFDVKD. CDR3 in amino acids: CATSDPSGGDNEQFF. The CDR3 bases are TGTGCCACCAGTGATCCTTCAGGGGGGGACAATGAGCAGTTCTTC.